Reported below is one T cell receptor (beta chain). The CDR3 contains 15 residues. Germline V gene lookup returns CDR1 SEHNR and CDR2 FQNEAQ (reference sequence). V was pared by 1 base and J by 3 bases, with 10 bases between. Method: immunoSEQ multiplex PCR; TCRdb's copy keeps in-frame clones and lacks some. The data show approximately 220,000 clones, roughly 85% seen once. This specimen belongs to a study of blood T cell repertoires in COVID-19. This rearrangement joins TRBV7-9 to TRBJ1-5; D is ambiguous. The receptor was isolated from a woman in her forties with acute COVID-19. The sample was PBMCs or T cells enriched from blood (not recorded which). The CDR3 nucleotides read TGTGCCAGCAGCTTAGATGGACTGTTCAATCAGCCCCAGCATTTT. This sequence encodes CASSLDGLFNQPQHF.